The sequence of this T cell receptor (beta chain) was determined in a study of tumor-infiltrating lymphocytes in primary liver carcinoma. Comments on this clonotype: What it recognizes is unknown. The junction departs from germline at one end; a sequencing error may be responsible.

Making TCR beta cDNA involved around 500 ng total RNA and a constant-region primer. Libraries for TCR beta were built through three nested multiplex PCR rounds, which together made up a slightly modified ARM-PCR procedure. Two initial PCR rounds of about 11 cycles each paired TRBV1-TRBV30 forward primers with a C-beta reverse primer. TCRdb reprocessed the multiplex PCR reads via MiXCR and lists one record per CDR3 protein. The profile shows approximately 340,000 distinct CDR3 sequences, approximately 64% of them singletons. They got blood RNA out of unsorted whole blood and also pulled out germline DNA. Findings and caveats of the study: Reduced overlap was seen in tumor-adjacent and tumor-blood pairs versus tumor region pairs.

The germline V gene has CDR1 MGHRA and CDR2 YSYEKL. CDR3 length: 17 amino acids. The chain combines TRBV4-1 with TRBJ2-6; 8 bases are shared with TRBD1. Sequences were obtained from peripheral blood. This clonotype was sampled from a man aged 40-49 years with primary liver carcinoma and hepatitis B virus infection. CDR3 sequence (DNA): TGTGCCAGCAGCCAACCAGGGGGCGCTTCCGGGGCCAACATCCTGACTTTC. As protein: CASSQPGGASGANILTF.